This TCR beta chain was identified during a study of beta chain features in type 1 diabetes. TCRB transcripts that were expressed got sequenced, as all of the isolated RNA had been reverse transcribed. Clones were read by immunoSEQ multiplex PCR, and TCRdb kept only the in-frame ones, dropping some. The table shows roughly 450,000 clones, with about 15% occurring only once. Central memory, naive, regulatory and stem cell-like memory CD4+ cells were sorted by CD45RO/CCR7/CD25/CD127/CD95/CD27. In germline, CDR1 is SGHRS, CDR2 YFSETQ. This CDR3 contains 13 residues. Trimming removed 2 bases at V and 2 bases at J, with 7 bases between. This clone was picked up one time.

The chain combines TRBV5-1 with TRBJ2-5, with D maybe TRBD2 (5 bases). The sequenced material came from naive CD4+ T cells from blood. This receptor was obtained from a man in his thirties or forties in good health. The DNA of the CDR3 is TGCGCCAGCAGCTTAGAGCGGCAAGAGACCCAGTACTTC. It translates to CASSLERQETQYF.